This T cell receptor (beta chain) was retrieved from a study of beta chain features in type 1 diabetes. Study context: Cell yields, gender and age were comparable in patients and healthy donors.

Expressed TCRB transcripts were sequenced because the isolated RNA had all been reverse transcribed beforehand. Sequencing used immunoSEQ multiplex PCR; TCRdb keeps in-frame clones, though not all of them. The data show tens of thousands of clones, 55% to 70% seen once. Comments on this clone: What it binds is unknown.

The V segment lost 1 base and the J segment 3 bases; nucleotides outside the gene matches: 2. Germline CDR1 reads GTSNPN; CDR2 reads SVGIG (reference sequence). The CDR3 consists of 13 residues. Study-wide results and limits: All four CD4+ subsets from Type 1 diabetes patients carried moderately but significantly shorter TCRB CDR3s. Still unanswered here is whether HLA type influences TCRB rearrangement.

This chain connects TRBV30 to TRBJ1-1; 7 nucleotides line up with TRBD1. This TCR came from a middle-aged woman with type 1 diabetes. Sequencing was carried out using stem cell memory CD4+ T cells from blood. CDR3 region: CAWSGTGDTEAFF. CDR3 sequence (DNA): TGTGCCTGGAGTGGTACAGGGGACACTGAAGCTTTCTTT.